A selection of T cell receptor beta chains follows, all from one sample in a study of T cell changes during pregnancy in multiple sclerosis. Assay: immunoSEQ multiplex PCR; the TCRdb copy retains only in-frame clones and omits some. The table records 40,000 to 50,000 clones, approximately 92% of them present only once. The sample here was CD4+ T cells from peripheral blood mononuclear cells, taken before pregnancy. The receptors stem from a female donor with multiple sclerosis, enrolled in a pregnancy study. CDR3s include the opening cysteine and the closing phenylalanine or tryptophan. Fields, in order: D gene, clone size, V gene, J gene, CDR3 DNA, CDR3 protein. A D gene is named only where the DNA matches it firmly. The listing skips clone size in some rows; elsewhere it reads once, few, many or a size class.

d_call: TRBD1; clone_size: -; v_call: TRBV29-1; j_call: TRBJ1-2; cdr3_nt: TGCAGCGTCAGAACAGGGGGCGAAGGGGGCTACACCTTC; cdr3_aa: CSVRTGGEGGYTF
d_call: TRBD1; clone_size: -; v_call: TRBV25-1; j_call: TRBJ1-1; cdr3_nt: TGTGCCAGCAGTGAATCAGGACAGGGGGCCACTGAAGCTTTCTTT; cdr3_aa: CASSESGQGATEAFF
d_call: -; clone_size: -; v_call: TRBV7-9; j_call: TRBJ2-1; cdr3_nt: TGTGCCAGCAGCTTTAAGGGGAATGAGCAGTTCTTC; cdr3_aa: CASSFKGNEQFF
d_call: -; clone_size: once; v_call: TRBV27; j_call: TRBJ1-2; cdr3_nt: TGTGCCAGCAGTTTTACCCCCCCGCGCCTTCCTCTTAGCTACACCTTC; cdr3_aa: CASSFTPPRLPLSYTF
d_call: TRBD1; clone_size: -; v_call: TRBV2; j_call: TRBJ2-3; cdr3_nt: TGTGCCAGCAGTGGGACAGGATCTAGCACAGATACGCAGTATTTT; cdr3_aa: CASSGTGSSTDTQYF
d_call: -; clone_size: -; v_call: TRBV6-6; j_call: TRBJ1-6; cdr3_nt: TGTGCCAGCAGTTACTCAGGGGGCTCCTATAATTCACCCCTCCACTTT; cdr3_aa: CASSYSGGSYNSPLHF
d_call: -; clone_size: -; v_call: TRBV2; j_call: TRBJ2-7; cdr3_nt: TGTGCCAGCAGCCTGGGGCTAGGGGGTTCCTACGAGCAGTACTTC; cdr3_aa: CASSLGLGGSYEQYF
d_call: TRBD1; clone_size: once; v_call: TRBV19; j_call: TRBJ1-5; cdr3_nt: TGTGCCAGTAGGGACAGGGAAAATCAGCCCCAGCATTTT; cdr3_aa: CASRDRENQPQHF
d_call: -; clone_size: -; v_call: TRBV9; j_call: TRBJ2-7; cdr3_nt: TGTGCCAGCAGCGTAGGAACACAATCCTCCTACGAGCAGTACTTC; cdr3_aa: CASSVGTQSSYEQYF
d_call: TRBD1; clone_size: -; v_call: TRBV6-1; j_call: TRBJ2-7; cdr3_nt: TGTGCCAGCAGCCGACAGGGGGTGGACTCCGAGCAGTACTTC; cdr3_aa: CASSRQGVDSEQYF
d_call: TRBD1; clone_size: once; v_call: TRBV19; j_call: TRBJ1-2; cdr3_nt: TGTGCCAGTACCTCACAGGGGACTCTTAACTATGGCTACACCTTC; cdr3_aa: CASTSQGTLNYGYTF
d_call: -; clone_size: -; v_call: TRBV7-3; j_call: TRBJ2-1; cdr3_nt: TGTGCCAGCAGCGTTGAGGGAGTGACCAATGAGCAGTTCTTC; cdr3_aa: CASSVEGVTNEQFF
d_call: -; clone_size: once; v_call: TRBV30; j_call: TRBJ2-2; cdr3_nt: TGTGCCTGGAGTGTATTCGGTAACACCGGGGAGCTGTTTTTT; cdr3_aa: CAWSVFGNTGELFF
d_call: TRBD1; clone_size: -; v_call: TRBV28; j_call: TRBJ1-3; cdr3_nt: TGTGCCAGCAGTAGGATGGGACAGGCCTCTGGAAACACCATATATTTT; cdr3_aa: CASSRMGQASGNTIYF
d_call: TRBD1; clone_size: -; v_call: TRBV29-1; j_call: TRBJ1-6; cdr3_nt: TGCAGCGTCGAGACAGGGGATAATTCACCCCTCCACTTT; cdr3_aa: CSVETGDNSPLHF
d_call: -; clone_size: -; v_call: TRBV7-6; j_call: TRBJ1-6; cdr3_nt: TGTGCCAGCAGCTTAGGGCGGAATTCACCCCTCCACTTT; cdr3_aa: CASSLGRNSPLHF
d_call: TRBD2; clone_size: -; v_call: TRBV19; j_call: TRBJ2-4; cdr3_nt: TGTGCCAGTAGTATAGGCGGGGGGAGGGCCAAAAACATTCAGTACTTC; cdr3_aa: CASSIGGGRAKNIQYF
d_call: TRBD1; clone_size: -; v_call: TRBV5-8; j_call: TRBJ2-5; cdr3_nt: TGTGCCAGCAGCGAGGGACAGAGGGGTCAAGAGACCCAGTACTTC; cdr3_aa: CASSEGQRGQETQYF
d_call: TRBD1; clone_size: -; v_call: TRBV6-5; j_call: TRBJ2-5; cdr3_nt: TGTGCCAGCACTAACTCCGGGACAGGGCATGGAGAGACCCAGTACTTC; cdr3_aa: CASTNSGTGHGETQYF
d_call: TRBD1; clone_size: -; v_call: TRBV18; j_call: TRBJ1-4; cdr3_nt: TGTGCCAGCTCCCACTCCCTCACAGGGGCAACTAATGAAAAACTGTTTTTT; cdr3_aa: CASSHSLTGATNEKLFF
d_call: -; clone_size: -; v_call: TRBV5-1; j_call: TRBJ1-2; cdr3_nt: TGCGCCAGCAGCTTGGCCCCACAGGTCCGATCTGGCTACACCTTC; cdr3_aa: CASSLAPQVRSGYTF
d_call: TRBD1; clone_size: -; v_call: TRBV28; j_call: TRBJ1-3; cdr3_nt: TGTGCCAGCAGTTTATTAGGGGCTGGACAGGGGGGTGGAAACACCATATATTTT; cdr3_aa: CASSLLGAGQGGGNTIYF
d_call: -; clone_size: -; v_call: TRBV5-1; j_call: TRBJ2-3; cdr3_nt: TGCGCCAGCAGCGCCCAGCGTGGAGATACGCAGTATTTT; cdr3_aa: CASSAQRGDTQYF
d_call: -; clone_size: once; v_call: TRBV19; j_call: TRBJ1-5; cdr3_nt: TGTGCCAGTAGCCCGCGGGGCAATCAGCCCCAGCATTTT; cdr3_aa: CASSPRGNQPQHF
d_call: -; clone_size: -; v_call: TRBV18; j_call: TRBJ2-3; cdr3_nt: TGTGCCAGCTCACCACCGAGCGCAGATACGCAGTATTTT; cdr3_aa: CASSPPSADTQYF
d_call: TRBD1; clone_size: -; v_call: TRBV28; j_call: TRBJ1-4; cdr3_nt: TGTGCCAGCACGACAGGGAATGAAAAACTGTTTTTT; cdr3_aa: CASTTGNEKLFF
d_call: -; clone_size: -; v_call: TRBV7-7; j_call: TRBJ2-3; cdr3_nt: TGTGCCAGCAGCTTAGAGGGGCCCCTCGGTACGCAGTATTTT; cdr3_aa: CASSLEGPLGTQYF
d_call: -; clone_size: -; v_call: TRBV18; j_call: TRBJ1-2; cdr3_nt: TGTGCCAGCTCACCCCCGGGACAAGCGAACTATGGCTACACCTTC; cdr3_aa: CASSPPGQANYGYTF
d_call: -; clone_size: -; v_call: TRBV7-2; j_call: TRBJ1-5; cdr3_nt: TGTGCCAGCAGCTTAGTAATGTCAGGGGTAGGACAGCCCCAGCATTTT; cdr3_aa: CASSLVMSGVGQPQHF
d_call: TRBD2; clone_size: -; v_call: TRBV2; j_call: TRBJ2-3; cdr3_nt: TGTGCCAGCTTCAGCGGGAGAAGCCGTCTAGATACGCAGTATTTT; cdr3_aa: CASFSGRSRLDTQYF
d_call: TRBD1; clone_size: -; v_call: TRBV5-4; j_call: TRBJ2-5; cdr3_nt: TGTGCCAGCAGCTCGACAGGGGGGGCGGAGACCCAGTACTTC; cdr3_aa: CASSSTGGAETQYF
d_call: TRBD1; clone_size: -; v_call: TRBV6-6; j_call: TRBJ1-5; cdr3_nt: TGTGCCAGCAGCTCCTACAGGGGGGGCAATCAGCCCCAGCATTTT; cdr3_aa: CASSSYRGGNQPQHF
d_call: -; clone_size: -; v_call: TRBV9; j_call: TRBJ1-1; cdr3_nt: TGTGCCAGCAGCGCGACCGGGATTAATGAAGCTTTCTTT; cdr3_aa: CASSATGINEAFF
d_call: TRBD1; clone_size: -; v_call: TRBV7-9; j_call: TRBJ2-7; cdr3_nt: TGTGCCAGCAGCCCCCGGGACAGCCCAGGGATGGCGTACTTC; cdr3_aa: CASSPRDSPGMAYF
d_call: -; clone_size: once; v_call: TRBV11-3; j_call: TRBJ2-1; cdr3_nt: TGTGCCAGCAGCCCTGGGCCCTCCTCATACAATGAGCAGTTCTTC; cdr3_aa: CASSPGPSSYNEQFF
d_call: TRBD1; clone_size: few; v_call: TRBV9; j_call: TRBJ2-7; cdr3_nt: TGTGCCAGCAGCCCACAGACAGGGTCCTACGAGCAGTACTTC; cdr3_aa: CASSPQTGSYEQYF
d_call: -; clone_size: -; v_call: TRBV11-2; j_call: TRBJ2-1; cdr3_nt: TGTGCCAGCAGCCCCAGGCAGGGCGGTGAGCAGTTCTTC; cdr3_aa: CASSPRQGGEQFF
d_call: TRBD1; clone_size: -; v_call: TRBV5-4; j_call: TRBJ2-5; cdr3_nt: TGTGCCAGCAGCTTGGGGGACAGGGGACAAGAGACCCAGTACTTC; cdr3_aa: CASSLGDRGQETQYF
d_call: TRBD2; clone_size: -; v_call: TRBV30; j_call: TRBJ2-1; cdr3_nt: TGTGCCTGGATCTCCGGGACTAGCGCCTACAATGAGCAGTTCTTC; cdr3_aa: CAWISGTSAYNEQFF
d_call: -; clone_size: -; v_call: TRBV18; j_call: TRBJ1-3; cdr3_nt: TGTGCCAGCTCACCAACCCTGACAAACTCTGGAAACACCATATATTTT; cdr3_aa: CASSPTLTNSGNTIYF
d_call: -; clone_size: -; v_call: TRBV4-2; j_call: TRBJ2-3; cdr3_nt: TGTGCCAGCAGCCAATGGCGACAGCGCACAGATACGCAGTATTTT; cdr3_aa: CASSQWRQRTDTQYF
d_call: TRBD1; clone_size: -; v_call: TRBV29-1; j_call: TRBJ2-5; cdr3_nt: TGCAGCGTTGGATTCAGGGGGCGGGAGACCCAGTACTTC; cdr3_aa: CSVGFRGRETQYF
d_call: -; clone_size: -; v_call: TRBV6-1; j_call: TRBJ1-2; cdr3_nt: TGTGCCAGCAGTGAAGTTACAGGCAGCTATGGCTACACCTTC; cdr3_aa: CASSEVTGSYGYTF
d_call: -; clone_size: -; v_call: TRBV19; j_call: TRBJ1-2; cdr3_nt: TGTGCCAGTAGTCGGAGAGAAGCTAACTATGGCTACACCTTC; cdr3_aa: CASSRREANYGYTF
d_call: -; clone_size: -; v_call: TRBV6-1; j_call: TRBJ1-5; cdr3_nt: TGTGCCAGCAGTGAAGGACAGGTATATAGCAATCAGCCCCAGCATTTT; cdr3_aa: CASSEGQVYSNQPQHF
d_call: TRBD1; clone_size: -; v_call: TRBV19; j_call: TRBJ2-2; cdr3_nt: TGTGCCAGTAGTAGAGGGACAGCGAACACCGGGGAGCTGTTTTTT; cdr3_aa: CASSRGTANTGELFF
d_call: -; clone_size: -; v_call: TRBV27; j_call: TRBJ1-5; cdr3_nt: TGTGCCAGCAGCCCCAGGAATAGCAATCAGCCCCAGCATTTT; cdr3_aa: CASSPRNSNQPQHF
d_call: -; clone_size: -; v_call: TRBV19; j_call: TRBJ2-2; cdr3_nt: TGTGCCAGTAGTCACCCCGCTCTTTCAGACAGGTCCGGGACCGGGGAGCTGTTTTTT; cdr3_aa: CASSHPALSDRSGTGELFF